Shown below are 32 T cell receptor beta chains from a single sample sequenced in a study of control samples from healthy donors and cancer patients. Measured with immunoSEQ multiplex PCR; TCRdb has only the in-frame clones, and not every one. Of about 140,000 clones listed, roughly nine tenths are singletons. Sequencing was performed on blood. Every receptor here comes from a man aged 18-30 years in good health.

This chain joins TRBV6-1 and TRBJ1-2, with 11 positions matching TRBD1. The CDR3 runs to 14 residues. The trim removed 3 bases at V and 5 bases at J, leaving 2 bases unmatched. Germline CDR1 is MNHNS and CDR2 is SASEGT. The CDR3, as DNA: TGTGCCAGCAGTGAGGGGACAGGGGGTTATGGCTACACCTTC. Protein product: CASSEGTGGYGYTF.

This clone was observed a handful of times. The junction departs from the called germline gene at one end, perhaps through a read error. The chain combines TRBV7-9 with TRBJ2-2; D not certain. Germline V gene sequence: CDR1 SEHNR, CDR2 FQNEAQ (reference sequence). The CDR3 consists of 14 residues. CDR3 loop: CASSAQESPGELFF. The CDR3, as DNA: TGTGCCAGCAGCGCTCAGGAGAGCCCCGGAGAGCTGTTTTTT.

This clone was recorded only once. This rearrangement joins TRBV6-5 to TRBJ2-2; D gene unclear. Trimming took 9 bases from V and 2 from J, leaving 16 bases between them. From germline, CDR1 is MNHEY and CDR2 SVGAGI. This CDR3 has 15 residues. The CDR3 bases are TGTGCCAGTGGGCCGGATAGGGTAAACACCGGGGAGCTGTTTTTT. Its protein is CASGPDRVNTGELFF.

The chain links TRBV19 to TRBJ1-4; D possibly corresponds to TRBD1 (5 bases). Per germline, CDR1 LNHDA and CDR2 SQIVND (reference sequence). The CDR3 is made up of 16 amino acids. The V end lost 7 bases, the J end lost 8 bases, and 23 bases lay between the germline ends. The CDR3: CASTLGGGTLAEKLFF. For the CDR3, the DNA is TGTGCCAGTACCTTAGGAGGTGGGACTCTAGCCGAAAAACTGTTTTTT.

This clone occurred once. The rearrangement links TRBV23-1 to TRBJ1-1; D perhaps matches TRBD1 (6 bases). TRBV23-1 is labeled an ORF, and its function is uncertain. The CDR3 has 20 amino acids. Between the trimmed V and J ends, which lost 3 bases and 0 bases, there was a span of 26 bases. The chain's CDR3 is CASSHRASSGGAEMNTEAFF. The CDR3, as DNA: TGCGCCAGCAGTCATAGAGCCTCATCGGGGGGCGCGGAAATGAACACTGAAGCTTTCTTT.

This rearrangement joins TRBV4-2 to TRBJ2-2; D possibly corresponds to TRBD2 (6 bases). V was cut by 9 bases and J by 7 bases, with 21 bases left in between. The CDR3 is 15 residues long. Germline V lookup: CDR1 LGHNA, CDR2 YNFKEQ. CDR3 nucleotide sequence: TGTGCCAGACAAGGCCCCCGGGGGAAGGGCGGGGAGCTGTTTTTT. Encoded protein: CARQGPRGKGGELFF.

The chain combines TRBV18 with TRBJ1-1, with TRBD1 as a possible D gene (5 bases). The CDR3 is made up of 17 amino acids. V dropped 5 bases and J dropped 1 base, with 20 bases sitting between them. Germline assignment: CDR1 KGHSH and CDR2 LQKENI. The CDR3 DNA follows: TGTGCCAGCTCAGAAACTCCTCTTCGCGGGGGGAACACTGAAGCTTTCTTT. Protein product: CASSETPLRGGNTEAFF.

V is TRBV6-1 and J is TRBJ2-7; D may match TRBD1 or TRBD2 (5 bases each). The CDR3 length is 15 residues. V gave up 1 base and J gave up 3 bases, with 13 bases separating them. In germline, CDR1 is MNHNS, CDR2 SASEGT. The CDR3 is CASSEGSGPFYEQYF. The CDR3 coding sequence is TGTGCCAGCAGTGAAGGGTCGGGGCCCTTCTACGAGCAGTACTTC.

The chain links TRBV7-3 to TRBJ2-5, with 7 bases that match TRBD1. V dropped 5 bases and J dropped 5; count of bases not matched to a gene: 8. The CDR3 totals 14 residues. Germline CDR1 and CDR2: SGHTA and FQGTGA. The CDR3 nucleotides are TGTGCCAGCAGCCCGTCGGGACAGTCCGAGACCCAGTACTTC. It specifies CASSPSGQSETQYF.

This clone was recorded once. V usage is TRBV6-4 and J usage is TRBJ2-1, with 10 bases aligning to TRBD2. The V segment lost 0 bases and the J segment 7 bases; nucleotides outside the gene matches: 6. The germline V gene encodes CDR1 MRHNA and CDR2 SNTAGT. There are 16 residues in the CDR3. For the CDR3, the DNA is TGTGCCAGCAGTGACTCAGAGCGGGGGGGCATTAATGAGCAGTTCTTC. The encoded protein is CASSDSERGGINEQFF.

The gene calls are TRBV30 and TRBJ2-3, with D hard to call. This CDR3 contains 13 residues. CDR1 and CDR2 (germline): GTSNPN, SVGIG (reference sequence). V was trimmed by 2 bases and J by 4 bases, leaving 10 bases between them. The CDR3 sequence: CAWSRLPPDTQYF. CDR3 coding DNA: TGTGCCTGGAGTCGACTCCCTCCAGATACGCAGTATTTT.

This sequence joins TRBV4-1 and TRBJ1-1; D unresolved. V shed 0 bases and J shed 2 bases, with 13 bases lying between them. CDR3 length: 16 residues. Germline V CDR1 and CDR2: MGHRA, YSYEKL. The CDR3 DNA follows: TGCGCCAGCAGCCAAGAGGGGTGGAGGGTTAACACTGAAGCTTTCTTT. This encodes CASSQEGWRVNTEAFF.

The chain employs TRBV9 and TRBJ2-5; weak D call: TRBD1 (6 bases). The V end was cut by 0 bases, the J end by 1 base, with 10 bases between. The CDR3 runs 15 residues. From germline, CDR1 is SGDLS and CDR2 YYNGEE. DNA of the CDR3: TGTGCCAGCAGCGTAGATTCGGACAGCCAAGAGACCCAGTACTTC. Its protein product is CASSVDSDSQETQYF.

The CDR3 loop is CASSFSGVQFF. The CDR3 DNA reads TGTGCCAGCAGCTTTTCGGGGGTGCAGTTCTTC. This sequence joins TRBV5-6 and TRBJ2-1; D is perhaps TRBD2 (6 bases). The CDR3 totals 11 residues. The germline gives CDR1 SGHDT, CDR2 YYEEEE. Trimming took off 2 bases at V and 12 bases at J, with 9 bases between the two ends.

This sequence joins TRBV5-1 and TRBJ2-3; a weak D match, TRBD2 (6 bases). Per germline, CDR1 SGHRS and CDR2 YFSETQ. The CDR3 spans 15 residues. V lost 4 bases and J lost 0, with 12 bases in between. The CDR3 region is CASSDRDFSTDTQYF. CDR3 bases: TGCGCCAGCAGCGACCGGGACTTTAGCACAGATACGCAGTATTTT.

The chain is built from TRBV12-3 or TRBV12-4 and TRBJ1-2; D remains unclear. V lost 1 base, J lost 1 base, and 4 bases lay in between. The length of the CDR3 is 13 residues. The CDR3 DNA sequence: TGTGCCAGCAGTTTAGACAATAACTATGGCTACACCTTC. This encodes CASSLDNNYGYTF.

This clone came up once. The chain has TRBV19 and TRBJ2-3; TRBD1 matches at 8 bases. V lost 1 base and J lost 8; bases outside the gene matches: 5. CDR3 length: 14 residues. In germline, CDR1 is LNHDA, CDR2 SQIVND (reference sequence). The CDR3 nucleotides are TGTGCCAGTAGTATAGGACAGGGGATTGGTACGCAGTATTTT. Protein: CASSIGQGIGTQYF. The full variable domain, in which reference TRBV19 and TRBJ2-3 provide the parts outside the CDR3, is DGGITQSPKYLFRKEGQNVTLSCEQNLNHDAMYWYRQDPGQGLRLIYYSQIVNDFQKGDIAEGYSVSREKKESFPLTVTSAQKNPTAFYLCASSIGQGIGTQYFGPGTRLTVL.

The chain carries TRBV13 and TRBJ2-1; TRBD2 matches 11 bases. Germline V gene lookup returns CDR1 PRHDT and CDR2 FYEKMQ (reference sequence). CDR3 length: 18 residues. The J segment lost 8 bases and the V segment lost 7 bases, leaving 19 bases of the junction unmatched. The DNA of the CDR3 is TGTGCCAGCAACTCGTGGAGGGGACTAGCGGACGAAGGGGATGAGCAGTTCTTC. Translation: CASNSWRGLADEGDEQFF.

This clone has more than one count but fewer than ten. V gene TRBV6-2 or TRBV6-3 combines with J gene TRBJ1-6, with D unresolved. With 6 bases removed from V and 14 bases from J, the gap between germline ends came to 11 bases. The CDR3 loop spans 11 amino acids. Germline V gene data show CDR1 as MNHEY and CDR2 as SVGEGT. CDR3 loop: CASSPGRALHF. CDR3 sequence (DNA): TGTGCCAGCAGCCCCGGGAGGGCCCTCCACTTT.

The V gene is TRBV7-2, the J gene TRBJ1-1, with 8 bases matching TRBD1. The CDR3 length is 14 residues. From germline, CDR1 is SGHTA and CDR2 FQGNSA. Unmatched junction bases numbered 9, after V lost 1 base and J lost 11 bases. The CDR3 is CASSLDYRGGYAFF. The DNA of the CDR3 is TGTGCCAGCAGCTTAGATTACAGGGGGGGGTACGCTTTCTTT. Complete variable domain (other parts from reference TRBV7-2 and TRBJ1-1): GAGVSQSPSNKVTEKGKDVELRCDPISGHTALYWYRQSLGQGLEFLIYFQGNSAPDKSGLPSDRFSAERTGGSVSTLTIQRTQQEDSAVYLCASSLDYRGGYAFFGQGTRLTVV.

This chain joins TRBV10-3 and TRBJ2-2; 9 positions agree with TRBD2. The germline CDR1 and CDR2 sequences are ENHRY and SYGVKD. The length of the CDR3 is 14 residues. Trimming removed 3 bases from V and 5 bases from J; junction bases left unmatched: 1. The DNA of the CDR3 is TGTGCCATCAGTGATCTAGCGGGGACCGGGGAGCTGTTTTTT. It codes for CAISDLAGTGELFF.

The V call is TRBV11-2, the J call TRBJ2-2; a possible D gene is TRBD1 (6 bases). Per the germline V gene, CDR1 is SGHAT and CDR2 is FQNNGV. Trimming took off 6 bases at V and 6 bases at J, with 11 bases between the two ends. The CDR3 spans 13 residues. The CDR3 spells CASSHREPGELFF. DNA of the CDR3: TGTGCCAGCAGTCACAGGGAACCCGGGGAGCTGTTTTTT. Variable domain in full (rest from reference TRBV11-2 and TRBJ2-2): EAGVAQSPRYKIIEKRQSVAFWCNPISGHATLYWYQQILGQGPKLLIQFQNNGVVDDSQLPKDRFSAERLKGVDSTLKIQPAKLEDSAVYLCASSHREPGELFFGEGSRLTVL.

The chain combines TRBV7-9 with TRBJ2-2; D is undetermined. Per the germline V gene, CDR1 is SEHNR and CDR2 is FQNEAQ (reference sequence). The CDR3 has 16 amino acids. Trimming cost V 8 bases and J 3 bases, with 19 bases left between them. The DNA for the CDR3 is TGTGCCAGCCGCCGGGCCCCTCCTAGGGACACCGGGGAGCTGTTTTTT. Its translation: CASRRAPPRDTGELFF.

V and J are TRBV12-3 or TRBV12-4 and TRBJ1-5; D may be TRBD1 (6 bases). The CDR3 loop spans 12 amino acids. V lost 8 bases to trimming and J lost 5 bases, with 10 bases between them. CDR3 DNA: TGTGCCAGCCAGAGGACAGATCAGCCCCAGCATTTT. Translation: CASQRTDQPQHF.

The CDR3 region has the DNA TGTGCCAGCAGCCAAGAATCGGGGGTTCTACGCGGCTACACCTTC. This sequence encodes CASSQESGVLRGYTF. The chain carries TRBV3-1 (or the pseudogene TRBV3-2) and TRBJ1-2, with D possibly TRBD1 on 5 matching bases. From germline, CDR1 is LGHDT and CDR2 YNNKEL (reference sequence). V was pared by 0 bases and J by 8 bases, with 16 bases between. The CDR3 sequence is 15 residues long.

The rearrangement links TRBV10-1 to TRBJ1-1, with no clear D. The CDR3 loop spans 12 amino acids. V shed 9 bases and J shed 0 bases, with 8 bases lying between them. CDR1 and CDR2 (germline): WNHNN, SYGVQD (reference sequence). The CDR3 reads CARIIMNTEAFF. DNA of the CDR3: TGCGCCAGGATCATTATGAACACTGAAGCTTTCTTT.

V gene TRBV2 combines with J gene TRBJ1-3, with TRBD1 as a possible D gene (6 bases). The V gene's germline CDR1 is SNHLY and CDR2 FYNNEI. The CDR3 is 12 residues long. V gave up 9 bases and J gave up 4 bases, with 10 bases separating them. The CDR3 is CARSDSGNTIYF. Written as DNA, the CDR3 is TGTGCCAGGTCGGACAGCGGAAACACCATATATTTT.

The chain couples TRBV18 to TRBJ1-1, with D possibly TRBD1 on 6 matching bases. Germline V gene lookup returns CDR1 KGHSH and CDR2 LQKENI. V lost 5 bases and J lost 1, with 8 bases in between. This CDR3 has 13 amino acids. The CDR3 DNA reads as TGTGCCAGCTCAGAGGACAGGAACACTGAAGCTTTCTTT. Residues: CASSEDRNTEAFF.

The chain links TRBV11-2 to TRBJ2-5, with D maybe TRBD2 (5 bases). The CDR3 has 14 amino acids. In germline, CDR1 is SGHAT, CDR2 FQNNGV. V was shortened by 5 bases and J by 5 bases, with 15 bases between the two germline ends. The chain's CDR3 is CASSPPGYQETQYF. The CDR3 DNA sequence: TGTGCCAGCAGCCCACCGGGGTATCAGGAGACCCAGTACTTC.

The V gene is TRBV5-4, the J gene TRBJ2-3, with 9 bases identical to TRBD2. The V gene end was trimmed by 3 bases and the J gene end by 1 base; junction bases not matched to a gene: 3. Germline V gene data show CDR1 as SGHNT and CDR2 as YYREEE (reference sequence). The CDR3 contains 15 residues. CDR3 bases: TGTGCCAGCAGCTCCTTAGCGGGGGGCACAGATACGCAGTATTTT. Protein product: CASSSLAGGTDTQYF.

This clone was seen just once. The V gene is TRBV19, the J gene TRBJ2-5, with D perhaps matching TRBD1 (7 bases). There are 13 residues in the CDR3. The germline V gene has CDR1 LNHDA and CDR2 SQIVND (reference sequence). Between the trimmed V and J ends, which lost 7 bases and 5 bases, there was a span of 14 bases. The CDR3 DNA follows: TGTGCCAGTATGGAGGGGGCAGGGGAGACCCAGTACTTC. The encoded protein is CASMEGAGETQYF.

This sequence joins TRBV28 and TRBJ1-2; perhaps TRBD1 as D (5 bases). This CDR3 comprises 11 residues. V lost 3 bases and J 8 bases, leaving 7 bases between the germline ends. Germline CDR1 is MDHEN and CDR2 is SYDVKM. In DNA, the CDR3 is TGTGCCAGCAGTTTCGCAGGGGGCTACACCTTC. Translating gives CASSFAGGYTF.